Below are 23 T cell receptor beta chains sequenced from a single sample in a study of shared clonotypes between healthy human individuals. TCRdb keeps only in-frame clones here, not all; method: immunoSEQ multiplex PCR. Here the sample spans more than 2,000,000 clones, more than 80% being singletons. The sample comprised naive CD4+ T cells sorted from blood. Indicated subset: CD45RA+ positively selected. Source of these receptors: a man in his late teens or twenties in good health.

The rearrangement uses TRBV30 and TRBJ1-2; TRBD1 might be the D (6 bases). V was clipped by 1 base and J by 3 bases, with 24 bases between them. The CDR3 consists of 18 residues. Germline V gene data show CDR1 as GTSNPN and CDR2 as SVGIG (reference sequence). Written as DNA, the CDR3 is TGTGCCTGGAGTGCCGACACCCTGTCCGGGCAGGGGTACTATGGCTACACCTTC. Translation gives CAWSADTLSGQGYYGYTF.

The V and J genes are TRBV28 and TRBJ1-5; tentatively, D is TRBD1 (5 bases). Trimming stripped 6 bases from V and 0 bases from J, with 12 bases between. CDR3 length: 15 amino acids. Germline V gene lookup returns CDR1 MDHEN and CDR2 SYDVKM. The CDR3 sequence: CASSPTEYSNQPQHF. The DNA of the CDR3 is TGTGCCAGCAGCCCGACAGAGTATAGCAATCAGCCCCAGCATTTT.

The chain is built from TRBV9 and TRBJ1-5; a weak D match, TRBD1 (5 bases). Germline CDR1 and CDR2: SGDLS and YYNGEE. The CDR3 spans 15 residues. Trimming removed 4 bases from V and 1 base from J, with 12 bases in between. The CDR3 here is CASSRGVSSNQPQHF. CDR3 bases: TGTGCCAGCAGCAGAGGGGTATCGAGCAATCAGCCCCAGCATTTT.

On this clone itself: The junction differs from germline at one of its ends, possibly a read error. The V gene is TRBV7-2, the J gene TRBJ2-5, with D possibly matching TRBD1 (5 bases). This CDR3 comprises 13 residues. Per germline, CDR1 SGHTA and CDR2 FQGNSA. The CDR3 loop reads CASSLGADSPRNF. DNA of the CDR3: TGTGCCAGCAGCTTAGGGGCAGACAGTCCTCGAAACTTC.

This clone has only one observation. V usage is TRBV28 and J usage is TRBJ2-7; 7 bases map to TRBD1. CDR3 length: 14 amino acids. Losses at the gene ends were 6 bases for V and 0 bases for J; bases not matched to a gene: 5. CDR1 is MDHEN, CDR2 SYDVKM, per germline. CDR3 loop: CASRTGTDSYEQYF. The CDR3 DNA reads as TGTGCCAGCAGGACCGGGACAGACTCCTACGAGCAGTACTTC.

V is TRBV6-6 and J is TRBJ1-1, with a weak D call TRBD1 (6 bases). Germline values: CDR1 MNHNY, CDR2 SVGAGI (reference sequence). V lost 0 bases, J lost 6 bases, and 11 bases lay in between. This CDR3 has 14 amino acids. CDR3 region: CASSYSNRVPEAFF. In DNA, the CDR3 is TGTGCCAGCAGTTACTCGAACAGGGTCCCTGAAGCTTTCTTT.

As concerns this clone: Other DNA sequences in this sample translate to the same CDR3. The chain couples TRBV6-5 to TRBJ2-7, with TRBD1 matching 9 bases. J was trimmed by 2 bases and V by 0 bases; bases with no gene match: 2. CDR3 length equals 15 residues. The V gene's germline CDR1 is MNHEY and CDR2 SVGAGI. CDR3: CASSYSGQGTYEQYF. CDR3 bases: TGTGCCAGCAGTTACTCCGGACAGGGGACCTACGAGCAGTACTTC.

The chain links TRBV19 to TRBJ1-1; 7 positions agree with TRBD1. CDR1 is LNHDA and CDR2 is SQIVND in the germline V gene (reference sequence). The V gene end was trimmed by 8 bases and the J gene end by 5 bases; junction bases not matched to a gene: 8. CDR3 length: 13 residues. CDR3 sequence reads: CASGQGGWTEAFF. The CDR3 nucleotides are TGTGCCAGTGGCCAGGGGGGGTGGACTGAAGCTTTCTTT.

In nucleotides, the CDR3 is TGTGCCAGCAGTTTAGGAGTGGCGGGAAACACCATATATTTT. Encoded protein: CASSLGVAGNTIYF. The V gene is TRBV28, the J gene TRBJ1-3; D gene ambiguous. CDR1 MDHEN and CDR2 SYDVKM come from the germline V gene. The CDR3 contains 14 residues. V was cut by 2 bases and J by 4 bases, with 9 bases left in between.

The chain joins TRBV11-2 to TRBJ1-1, with D possibly being TRBD1 (5 bases). The CDR3 length is 12 residues. V was pared by 8 bases and J by 5 bases, with 12 bases between. The germline CDR1 and CDR2 sequences are SGHAT and FQNNGV. The CDR3 is CASRFRGTEAFF. The DNA for the CDR3 is TGTGCCAGCCGATTTCGGGGGACTGAAGCTTTCTTT.

The chain links TRBV5-4 to TRBJ2-1; 9 bases are a match to TRBD2. Germline trimming cut 1 base from V and 4 bases from J; bases unmatched to any gene: 6. Germline CDR1 SGHNT, CDR2 YYREEE (reference sequence). This CDR3 comprises 16 residues. The CDR3 loop is CASSLRAGGPYNEQFF. For the CDR3, the DNA is TGTGCCAGCAGCTTGCGGGCGGGGGGGCCTTACAATGAGCAGTTCTTC.

V gene TRBV5-6 combines with J gene TRBJ2-2; 10 bases line up with TRBD1. The CDR3 runs 16 residues. V lost 3 bases, J lost 6 bases, and 8 bases stayed unmatched. CDR1 and CDR2 from the germline V gene are SGHDT and YYEEEE. The CDR3 region has the DNA TGTGCCAGCAGCTACCGGGACAGGGGTCGCGCCGGGGAGCTGTTTTTT. Its protein is CASSYRDRGRAGELFF. Variable domain in full (rest from reference TRBV5-6 and TRBJ2-2): DAGVTQSPTHLIKTRGQQVTLRCSPKSGHDTVSWYQQALGQGPQFIFQYYEEEERQRGNFPDRFSGHQFPNYSSELNVNALLLGDSALYLCASSYRDRGRAGELFFGEGSRLTVL.

V usage is TRBV29-1 and J usage is TRBJ1-1; perhaps TRBD1 as D (6 bases). The V and J ends lost 2 bases and 6 bases respectively, with 10 bases between them. CDR3 length equals 12 residues. Looked up from germline, CDR1 is SQVTM and CDR2 is ANQGSEA. The CDR3 here is CSVEIQGSEAFF. The CDR3, as DNA: TGCAGCGTTGAAATCCAGGGGTCTGAAGCTTTCTTT. Full variable domain (rest looked up from reference TRBV29-1 and TRBJ1-1): SAVISQKPSRDICQRGTSLTIQCQVDSQVTMMFWYRQQPGQSLTLIATANQGSEATYESGFVIDKFPISRPNLTFSTLTVSNMSPEDSSIYLCSVEIQGSEAFFGQGTRLTVV.

A few counts support this clone. The chain uses TRBV7-9 and TRBJ1-1; no reliable D call. The CDR3 has 12 residues. V lost 5 bases and J lost 3, with 7 bases in between. Germline CDR1 reads SEHNR; CDR2 reads FQNEAQ (reference sequence). The CDR3, as DNA: TGTGCCAGCAGCACCACGTACACTGAAGCTTTCTTT. Amino acids: CASSTTYTEAFF.

This sequence joins TRBV19 and TRBJ1-4, with D maybe TRBD1 (5 bases). CDR3 length equals 18 residues. Trimming cost V 3 bases and J 0 bases, with 17 bases left between them. The germline gives CDR1 LNHDA, CDR2 SQIVND (reference sequence). The CDR3 sequence is CASSMSDSGGATNEKLFF. CDR3 DNA: TGTGCCAGTAGTATGTCAGACAGTGGGGGAGCAACTAATGAAAAACTGTTTTTT.

This chain connects TRBV7-6 to TRBJ2-1; TRBD2 is a possible D gene (7 bases). The V gene's germline CDR1 is SGHVS and CDR2 FNYEAQ. This CDR3 is built from 17 residues. The V gene lost 5 bases and the J gene lost 5 bases, with 22 bases spanning the gap. The chain's CDR3 is CASSPNGGGGIDNEQFF. The CDR3, as DNA: TGTGCCAGCAGCCCGAATGGAGGGGGGGGAATCGACAATGAGCAGTTCTTC.

The gene calls are TRBV6-1 and TRBJ2-3; D is possibly TRBD1 (6 bases). Trimming removed 2 bases at V and 0 bases at J, with 12 bases between. CDR1 is MNHNS and CDR2 is SASEGT in the germline V gene. The CDR3 extends over 16 amino acids. The CDR3 bases are TGTGCCAGCAGTGAATTTGGGCAGGGGAGCACAGATACGCAGTATTTT. This codes for CASSEFGQGSTDTQYF.

In its sample, this clone was seen once. V gene TRBV19 combines with J gene TRBJ1-3, with D hard to call. CDR3 length equals 13 residues. Germline V CDR1 and CDR2: LNHDA, SQIVND (reference sequence). Between the trimmed V and J ends, which lost 3 bases and 13 bases, there was a span of 16 bases. The CDR3 region is CASSIGRWGTIYF. The DNA of the CDR3 is TGTGCCAGTAGTATCGGAAGGTGGGGAACTATATATTTT.

This chain links TRBV5-1 with TRBJ2-1, with 11 bases aligning to TRBD2. The CDR3 is 17 residues long. Germline V gene lookup returns CDR1 SGHRS and CDR2 YFSETQ. V gave up 4 bases and J gave up 6 bases; unmatched junction bases: 12. CDR3 sequence (DNA): TGCGCCAGCAGCCTATCTAGTACTAGCGGGGGTCCCAATGAGCAGTTCTTC. It translates to CASSLSSTSGGPNEQFF.

This clone was seen only once. The chain's CDR3 is CASSLFLSTDTQYF. The DNA of the CDR3 is TGTGCCAGCAGCTTGTTCTTGAGCACAGATACGCAGTATTTT. V is TRBV5-4 and J is TRBJ2-3, with D unresolved. Trimming pared 1 base from V and 0 bases from J, leaving 6 bases between. Germline CDR1 and CDR2: SGHNT and YYREEE (reference sequence). The CDR3 spans 14 residues.

The gene calls are TRBV6-6 and TRBJ1-1; the D is unclear. The germline V and J ends were trimmed by 0 bases and 6 bases, with 5 bases remaining between them. The CDR3 contains 12 residues. Germline V gene sequence: CDR1 MNHNY, CDR2 SVGAGI (reference sequence). CDR3 sequence (DNA): TGTGCCAGCAGTTACTCCGCCTCTGAAGCTTTCTTT. Translating gives CASSYSASEAFF.

This chain connects TRBV9 to TRBJ2-1; D might be TRBD2 (5 bases). CDR3 length: 14 amino acids. Germline CDR1 SGDLS, CDR2 YYNGEE. V lost 4 bases and J 7 bases, leaving 15 bases between the germline ends. The CDR3 here is CASSFRDPGNEQFF. For the CDR3, the DNA is TGTGCCAGCAGCTTCCGGGATCCAGGAAATGAGCAGTTCTTC.

This chain connects TRBV5-1 to TRBJ2-1; D not resolved. The CDR3 is 12 residues long. V dropped 0 bases and J dropped 16 bases, with 14 bases sitting between them. Germline-derived CDR1 and CDR2 are SGHRS and YFSETQ. CDR3 loop: CASSLVGIHPFF. The CDR3 DNA reads as TGCGCCAGCAGCTTGGTAGGGATTCACCCCTTCTTC.